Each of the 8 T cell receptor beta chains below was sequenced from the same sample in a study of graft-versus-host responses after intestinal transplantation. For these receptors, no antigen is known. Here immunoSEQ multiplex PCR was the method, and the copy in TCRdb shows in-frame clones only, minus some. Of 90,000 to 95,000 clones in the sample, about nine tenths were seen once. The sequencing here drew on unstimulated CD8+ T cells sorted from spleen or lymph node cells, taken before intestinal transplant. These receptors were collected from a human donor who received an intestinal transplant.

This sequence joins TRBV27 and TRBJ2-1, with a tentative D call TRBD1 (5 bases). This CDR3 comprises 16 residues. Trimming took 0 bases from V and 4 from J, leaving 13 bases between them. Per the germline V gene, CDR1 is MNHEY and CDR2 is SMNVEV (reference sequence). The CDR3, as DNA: TGTGCCAGCAGTTTATCTGTACAGGAGCCTTACAATGAGCAGTTCTTC. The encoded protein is CASSLSVQEPYNEQFF.

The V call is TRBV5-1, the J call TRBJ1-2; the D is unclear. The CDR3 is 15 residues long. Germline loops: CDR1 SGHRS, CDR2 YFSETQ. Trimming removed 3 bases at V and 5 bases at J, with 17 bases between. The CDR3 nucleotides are TGCGCCAGCAGCTCATATCAAGGGATCGATTATGGCTACACCTTC. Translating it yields CASSSYQGIDYGYTF.

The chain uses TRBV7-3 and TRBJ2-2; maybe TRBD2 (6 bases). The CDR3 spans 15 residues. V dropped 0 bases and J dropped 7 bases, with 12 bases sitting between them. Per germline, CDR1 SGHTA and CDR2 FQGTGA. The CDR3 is CASSLTGTGGGELFF. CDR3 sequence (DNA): TGTGCCAGCAGCTTAACGGGGACTGGCGGCGGGGAGCTGTTTTTT.

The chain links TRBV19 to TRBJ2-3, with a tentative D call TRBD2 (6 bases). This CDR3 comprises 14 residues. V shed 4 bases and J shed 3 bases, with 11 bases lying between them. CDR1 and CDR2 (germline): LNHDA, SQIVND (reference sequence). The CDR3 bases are TGTGCCAGTAGTACGGGTGGGGGGACAGATACGCAGTATTTT. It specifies CASSTGGGTDTQYF.

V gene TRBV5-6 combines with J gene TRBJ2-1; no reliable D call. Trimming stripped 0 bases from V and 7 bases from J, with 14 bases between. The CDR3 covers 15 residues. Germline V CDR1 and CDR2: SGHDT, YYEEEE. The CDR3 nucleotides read TGTGCCAGCAGCTTGGCCTACTCAGCGATAAATGAGCAGTTCTTC. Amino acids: CASSLAYSAINEQFF.

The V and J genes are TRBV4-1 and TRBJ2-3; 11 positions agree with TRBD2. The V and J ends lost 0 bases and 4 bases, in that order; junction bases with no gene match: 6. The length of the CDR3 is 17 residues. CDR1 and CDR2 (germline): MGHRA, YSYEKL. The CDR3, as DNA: TGCGCCAGCAGCCAAGAGGTACTAGCGGGGGTATCAGATACGCAGTATTTT. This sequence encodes CASSQEVLAGVSDTQYF.

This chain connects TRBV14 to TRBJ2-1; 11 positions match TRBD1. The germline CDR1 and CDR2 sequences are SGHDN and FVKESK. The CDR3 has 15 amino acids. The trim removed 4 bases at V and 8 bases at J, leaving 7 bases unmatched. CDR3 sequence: CASSRRTGGLDEQFF. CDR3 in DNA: TGTGCCAGCAGCCGACGGACAGGGGGCTTGGATGAGCAGTTCTTC.

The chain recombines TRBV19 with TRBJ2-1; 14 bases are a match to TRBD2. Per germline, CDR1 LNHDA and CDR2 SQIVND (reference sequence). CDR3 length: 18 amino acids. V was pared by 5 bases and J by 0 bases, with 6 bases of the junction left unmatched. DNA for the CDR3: TGTGCCAGTAGTCCCGGGACTAGCGGGAGAGGCTCCTACAATGAGCAGTTCTTC. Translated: CASSPGTSGRGSYNEQFF.